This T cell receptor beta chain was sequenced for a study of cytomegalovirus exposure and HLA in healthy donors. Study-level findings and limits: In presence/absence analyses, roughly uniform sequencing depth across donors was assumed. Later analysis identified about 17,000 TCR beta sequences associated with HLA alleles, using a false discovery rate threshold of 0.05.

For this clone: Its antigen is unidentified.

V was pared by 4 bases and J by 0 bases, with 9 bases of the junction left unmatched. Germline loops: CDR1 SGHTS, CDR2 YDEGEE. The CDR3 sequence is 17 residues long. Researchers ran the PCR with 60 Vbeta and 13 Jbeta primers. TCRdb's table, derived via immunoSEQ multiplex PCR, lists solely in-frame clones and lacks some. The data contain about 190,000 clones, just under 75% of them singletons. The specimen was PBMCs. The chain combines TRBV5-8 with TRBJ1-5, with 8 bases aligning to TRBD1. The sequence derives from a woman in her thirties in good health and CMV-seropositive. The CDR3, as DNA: TGTGCCAGCAGCCTCCGGGACAGGAGTAATAGCAATCAGCCCCAGCATTTT. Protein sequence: CASSLRDRSNSNQPQHF. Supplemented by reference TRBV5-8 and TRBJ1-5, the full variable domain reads EAGVTQSPTHLIKTRGQQATLRCSPISGHTSVYWYQQALGLGLQFLLWYDEGEERNRGNFPPRFSGRQFPNYSSELNVNALELEDSALYLCASSLRDRSNSNQPQHFGDGTRLSIL.